This T cell receptor (beta chain) originates from a study of T cell repertoires in cytomegalovirus infection. The CDR3 runs to 16 residues. Between the trimmed V and J ends, which lost 3 bases and 1 base, there was a span of 15 bases. Germline values: CDR1 SGHVS, CDR2 FNYEAQ. This clonotype was counted a few times. Its antigen is not identified. TCRdb re-called the reads through MiXCR, storing one row per CDR3 protein. This sample has fewer than 950,000 distinct CDR3 sequences; about 33% occur once, and the top ten carry 9.5% to 15%. The origin of this receptor is a human donor in good health (CMV status not recorded). Some clones in this sample may be carry-over from other donors' samples. The V gene is TRBV7-6, the J gene TRBJ1-1; D is unclear. This sample comprised cultured CD8+ T cells from PBMCs, obtained from culture after CMV antigen stimulation. CDR3 nucleotide sequence: TGTGCCAGCAGCTTGCCGCGTGTAACACCGAACACTGAAGCTTTCTTT. Protein sequence: CASSLPRVTPNTEAFF.